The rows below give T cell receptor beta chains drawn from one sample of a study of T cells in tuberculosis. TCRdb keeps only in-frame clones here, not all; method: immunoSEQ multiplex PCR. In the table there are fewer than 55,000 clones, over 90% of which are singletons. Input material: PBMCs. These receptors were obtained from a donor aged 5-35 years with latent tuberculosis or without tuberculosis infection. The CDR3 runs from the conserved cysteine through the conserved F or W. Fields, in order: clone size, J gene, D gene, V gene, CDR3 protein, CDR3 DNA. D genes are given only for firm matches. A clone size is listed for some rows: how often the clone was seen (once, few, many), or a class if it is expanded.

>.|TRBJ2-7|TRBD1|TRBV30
CAWKTGILGEQYF
TGTGCCTGGAAGACAGGGATTTTGGGAGAGCAGTACTTC
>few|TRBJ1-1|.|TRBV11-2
CASSFLQGLNTEAFF
TGTGCCAGCAGCTTCCTACAGGGCTTGAACACTGAAGCTTTCTTT
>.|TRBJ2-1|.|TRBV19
CASSFVQREQFF
TGTGCCAGTAGTTTCGTCCAGCGCGAGCAGTTCTTC
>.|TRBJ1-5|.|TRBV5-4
CASSLETPPQPQHF
TGTGCCAGCAGCTTGGAAACACCTCCACAGCCCCAGCATTTT
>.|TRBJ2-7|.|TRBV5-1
CASSLAPGKTYEQYF
TGCGCCAGCAGCTTGGCTCCAGGGAAAACCTACGAGCAGTACTTC
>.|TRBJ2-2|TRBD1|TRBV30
CAWGQGAGELFF
TGTGCCTGGGGACAGGGGGCCGGGGAGCTGTTTTTT
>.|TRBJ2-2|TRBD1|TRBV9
CASSVGDRVTGELFF
TGTGCCAGCAGCGTAGGGGACAGGGTAACCGGGGAGCTGTTTTTT
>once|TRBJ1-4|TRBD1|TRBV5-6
CASSWRTGDEKLFF
TGTGCCAGCAGCTGGAGGACAGGTGATGAAAAACTGTTTTTT
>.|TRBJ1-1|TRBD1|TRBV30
CAWKPPDRENTEAFF
TGTGCCTGGAAACCTCCGGACAGGGAGAACACTGAAGCTTTCTTT
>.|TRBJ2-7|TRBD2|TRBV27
CASSLLSSGTRVYEQYF
TGTGCCAGCAGTTTATTATCGTCCGGGACTAGGGTCTACGAGCAGTACTTC
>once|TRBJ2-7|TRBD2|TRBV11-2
CASSSLSGVGEQYF
TGTGCCAGCAGCTCCCTCAGCGGGGTGGGCGAGCAGTACTTC
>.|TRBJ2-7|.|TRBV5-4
CASSLGSGTRYEQYF
TGTGCCAGCAGCTTAGGTTCCGGGACTCGCTACGAGCAGTACTTC
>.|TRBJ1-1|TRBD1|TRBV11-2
CASSLGQGWVTEAFF
TGTGCCAGCAGCTTAGGACAGGGGTGGGTCACTGAAGCTTTCTTT
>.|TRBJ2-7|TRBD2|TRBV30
CAWRPPGGNYEQYF
TGTGCCTGGAGGCCTCCGGGGGGGAACTACGAGCAGTACTTC
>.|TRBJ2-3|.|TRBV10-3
CAISEAGSTDTQYF
TGTGCCATCAGTGAGGCGGGGAGCACAGATACGCAGTATTTT
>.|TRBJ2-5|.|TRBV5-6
CASSWGGETQYF
TGTGCCAGCAGCTGGGGGGGCGAGACCCAGTACTTC
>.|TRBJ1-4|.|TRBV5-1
CASGFVGPEKLFF
TGCGCCAGCGGATTTGTGGGGCCGGAAAAACTGTTTTTT
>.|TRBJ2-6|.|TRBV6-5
CASSWQGGTGANVLTF
TGTGCCAGCAGTTGGCAGGGAGGTACTGGGGCCAACGTCCTGACTTTC
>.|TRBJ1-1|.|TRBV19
CASSINQGYTEAFF
TGTGCCAGTAGTATAAATCAGGGATACACTGAAGCTTTCTTT
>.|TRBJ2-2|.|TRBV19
CASSMGGDGYTGELFF
TGTGCCAGTAGTATGGGGGGAGATGGGTACACCGGGGAGCTGTTTTTT
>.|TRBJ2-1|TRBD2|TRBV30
CAWRFSGIANEQFF
TGTGCCTGGCGCTTCAGCGGGATAGCTAATGAGCAGTTCTTC
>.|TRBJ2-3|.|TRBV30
CAWRRDSDTQYF
TGTGCCTGGAGAAGGGACTCAGATACGCAGTATTTT
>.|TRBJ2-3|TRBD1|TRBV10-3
CASSGTGMTDTQYF
TGTGCCAGCTCCGGGACAGGGATGACAGATACGCAGTATTTT
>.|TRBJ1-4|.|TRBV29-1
CSVGPTGEKLFF
TGCAGCGTTGGCCCGACTGGGGAAAAACTGTTTTTT
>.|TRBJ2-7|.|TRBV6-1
CASSYRESSYEQYF
TGTGCCAGCAGTTATAGGGAGAGCTCCTACGAGCAGTACTTC
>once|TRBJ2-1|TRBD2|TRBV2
CASSGTSGSKGGGEQFF
TGTGCCAGCAGTGGGACTAGCGGGAGCAAAGGAGGCGGTGAGCAGTTCTTC
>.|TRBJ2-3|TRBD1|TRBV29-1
CSAEGDRAQGTQYF
TGCAGCGCCGAAGGCGACAGGGCGCAAGGCACGCAGTATTTT
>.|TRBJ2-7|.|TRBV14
CASSQDGAGLGEQYF
TGTGCCAGCAGCCAAGATGGGGCAGGTCTGGGCGAGCAGTACTTC
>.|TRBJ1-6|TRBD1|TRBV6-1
CASSEMGQTDF
TGTGCCAGCAGTGAAATGGGACAGACGGATTTT
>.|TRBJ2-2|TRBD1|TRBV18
CASSPLGTGTGELFF
TGTGCCAGCTCACCACTGGGGACAGGCACCGGGGAGCTGTTTTTT
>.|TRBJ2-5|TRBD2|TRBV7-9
CASSQGEGLAGGKTQYF
TGTGCCAGCAGCCAAGGAGAGGGACTAGCGGGAGGAAAGACCCAGTACTTC
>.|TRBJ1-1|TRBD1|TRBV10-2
CASSERVDRGTEAFF
TGCGCCAGCAGTGAGAGGGTGGACAGGGGCACTGAAGCTTTCTTT
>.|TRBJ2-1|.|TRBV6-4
CASSEFGGAFYNEQFF
TGTGCCAGCAGTGAATTTGGGGGGGCCTTCTACAATGAGCAGTTCTTC
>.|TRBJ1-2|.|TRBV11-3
CASSLEGTRVHGYTF
TGTGCCAGCAGCTTAGAAGGAACGAGGGTTCATGGCTACACCTTC
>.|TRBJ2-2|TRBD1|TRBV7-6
CASSLQGAGNTGELFF
TGTGCCAGCAGCTTACAGGGGGCGGGCAACACCGGGGAGCTGTTTTTT
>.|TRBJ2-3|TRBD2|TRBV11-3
CASSPGQRELSDTQYF
TGTGCCAGCAGCCCCGGCCAGCGGGAGTTGTCAGATACGCAGTATTTT
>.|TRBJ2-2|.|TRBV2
CASSEKRANTGELFF
TGTGCCAGCAGTGAAAAGAGAGCGAACACCGGGGAGCTGTTTTTT
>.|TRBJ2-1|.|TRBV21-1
CASSNRDSKYNEQFF
TGTGCCAGCAGCAACAGGGACAGCAAGTACAATGAGCAGTTCTTC
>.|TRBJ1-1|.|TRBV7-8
CASSLPSADSEAFF
TGTGCCAGCAGCTTACCCTCGGCGGACAGTGAAGCTTTCTTT
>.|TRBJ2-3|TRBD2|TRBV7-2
CASSLVSGGSTDTQYF
TGTGCCAGCAGCTTAGTTAGCGGGGGGTCCACAGATACGCAGTATTTT
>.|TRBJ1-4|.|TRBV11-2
CASSLDSGIGKLFF
TGTGCCAGCAGCTTAGATTCAGGGATCGGAAAACTGTTTTTT
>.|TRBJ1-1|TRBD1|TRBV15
CATTPGGGLNTEAFF
TGTGCCACCACCCCAGGGGGCGGCTTGAACACTGAAGCTTTCTTT
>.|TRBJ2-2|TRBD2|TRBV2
CASSTGGANTGELFF
TGTGCCAGCTCGACGGGAGGGGCGAACACCGGGGAGCTGTTTTTT
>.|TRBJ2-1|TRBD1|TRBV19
CASSSLGHRDRGYEQFF
TGTGCCAGTAGTTCCCTCGGACACCGGGACAGGGGATATGAGCAGTTCTTC
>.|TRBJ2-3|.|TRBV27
CASSVLGDHTDTQYF
TGTGCCAGCAGTGTCTTGGGCGATCACACAGATACGCAGTATTTT